Below, 21 T cell receptor beta chains from the same sample are listed, as sequenced in a study of shared clonotypes between healthy human individuals. TCRdb's copy holds only in-frame clones and misses some; the assay was immunoSEQ multiplex PCR. The sample gives about 2 million clones, less than 95% of which show up once; roughly 1.2% is in the top ten. Naive CD8 cells lacked CD45RO, underwent positive selection for CCR7 and left out terminally differentiated effector memory CD45RA+ cells. The sequenced sample was naive CD8+ T cells sorted from blood. The receptors originated from a man younger than 35 in good health.

V and J are TRBV4-1 and TRBJ1-1, with 8 nucleotides matching TRBD1. J lost 5 bases, V lost 3 bases, and 8 bases had no gene match. The germline V gene encodes CDR1 MGHRA and CDR2 YSYEKL. The CDR3 has 15 amino acids. CDR3 in DNA: TGCGCCAGCAGCCACGAAGGGACAGGAGATACTGAAGCTTTCTTT. As protein: CASSHEGTGDTEAFF.

This clone was counted between two and nine times. This chain connects TRBV7-9 to TRBJ2-7; D is unclear. This CDR3 has 15 residues. Germline CDR1 reads SEHNR; CDR2 reads FQNEAQ (reference sequence). The V gene lost 1 base and the J gene lost 3 bases, with 13 bases spanning the gap. Written as DNA, the CDR3 is TGTGCCAGCAGCTTAGTCGGCAGCTCGGACTACGAGCAGTACTTC. It specifies CASSLVGSSDYEQYF.

This chain uses TRBV5-8 with TRBJ2-1; D tentatively reads TRBD1 or TRBD2 (5 bases each). Germline CDR1 and CDR2: SGHTS and YDEGEE. The length of the CDR3 is 18 residues. V lost 5 bases and J lost 0, with 21 bases in between. CDR3 bases: TGTGCCAGCAGGCCCGGGGCTCGAGCTCTAAGCTCCTACAATGAGCAGTTCTTC. It is translated as CASRPGARALSSYNEQFF.

CDR3 amino acids: CASLETATNYGYTF. The CDR3 coding sequence is TGTGCCAGCCTGGAAACAGCGACTAACTATGGCTACACCTTC. V usage is TRBV19 and J usage is TRBJ1-2; D is ambiguous. The V end lost 9 bases, the J end lost 0 bases, and 14 bases lay between the germline ends. This CDR3 comprises 14 residues. Germline V gene sequence: CDR1 LNHDA, CDR2 SQIVND (reference sequence).

The chain recombines TRBV7-6 with TRBJ2-2; D might be TRBD1 (5 bases). Looked up from germline, CDR1 is SGHVS and CDR2 is FNYEAQ. Trimming cost V 6 bases and J 2 bases, with 16 bases left between them. The CDR3 covers 16 residues. CDR3 DNA sequence: TGTGCCAGCAGTCCTAGGACAAGCTTCAACACCGGGGAGCTGTTTTTT. It yields the protein CASSPRTSFNTGELFF.

The gene calls are TRBV5-4 and TRBJ1-4, with D perhaps matching TRBD1 (6 bases). V was cut by 4 bases and J by 4 bases, with 11 bases left in between. This CDR3 comprises 14 residues. The germline gives CDR1 SGHNT, CDR2 YYREEE (reference sequence). The CDR3 reads CASSVDSLNEKLFF. The CDR3 nucleotides are TGTGCCAGCAGCGTGGACAGCCTTAATGAAAAACTGTTTTTT.

The chain employs TRBV6-5 and TRBJ2-2; D call uncertain. The CDR3 has 15 residues. Trimming removed 2 bases from V and 6 bases from J, with 13 bases in between. CDR1 and CDR2 from the germline V gene are MNHEY and SVGAGI. As DNA, the CDR3 is TGTGCCAGCAGTTACCACCTCAGTGGGCCCGGGGAGCTGTTTTTT. Its translation: CASSYHLSGPGELFF.

In its sample, this clone was seen once. The genes are TRBV5-6 and TRBJ2-7; D gene unclear. V was trimmed by 4 bases and J by 5 bases, leaving 19 bases between them. This CDR3 is 15 amino acids long. Germline loops: CDR1 SGHDT, CDR2 YYEEEE. CDR3 sequence: CASSPRTRRVDEQYF. CDR3 sequence (DNA): TGTGCCAGCAGCCCCCGTACCCGAAGGGTCGACGAGCAGTACTTC.

This chain uses TRBV7-9 with TRBJ2-7, with D unclear. V shed 0 bases and J shed 5 bases, with 11 bases lying between them. The CDR3 has 14 amino acids. CDR1 and CDR2 (germline): SEHNR, FQNEAQ (reference sequence). This chain's CDR3 is CASSLAYTIHEQYF. The DNA for the CDR3 is TGTGCCAGCAGCTTAGCTTACACTATCCACGAGCAGTACTTC.

The table lists this clone with a count of one. This sequence joins TRBV6-4 and TRBJ1-6, with D possibly being TRBD1 (5 bases). V was cut by 10 bases and J by 0 bases, with 10 bases left in between. From germline, CDR1 is MRHNA and CDR2 SNTAGT. The CDR3 consists of 14 residues. The CDR3 is CATRVSSYNSPLHF. The DNA for the CDR3 is TGTGCCACCAGGGTGAGCTCCTATAATTCACCCCTCCACTTT.

This clone came up a few times. The rearrangement links TRBV5-4 to TRBJ2-7; 7 nucleotides align to TRBD1. Germline V lookup: CDR1 SGHNT, CDR2 YYREEE (reference sequence). The CDR3 loop spans 15 amino acids. The junction had 3 bases not matched to a gene; V was cut back by 0 bases and J by 0 bases. The CDR3: CASSLVTGASYEQYF. CDR3 sequence (DNA): TGTGCCAGCAGCTTGGTAACAGGGGCCTCCTACGAGCAGTACTTC. Combining the CDR3 with reference TRBV5-4 and TRBJ2-7 gives the whole variable domain ETGVTQSPTHLIKTRGQQVTLRCSSQSGHNTVSWYQQALGQGPQFIFQYYREEENGRGNFPPRFSGLQFPNYSSELNVNALELDDSALYLCASSLVTGASYEQYFGPGTRLTVT.

V is TRBV5-6 and J is TRBJ2-7; D may be TRBD1 (5 bases). Trimming cost V 2 bases and J 2 bases, with 11 bases left between them. Looked up from germline, CDR1 is SGHDT and CDR2 is YYEEEE. This CDR3 has 14 residues. The CDR3 region is CASSFLGPAYEQYF. The CDR3, as DNA: TGTGCCAGCAGCTTTTTGGGGCCAGCCTACGAGCAGTACTTC.

This rearrangement joins TRBV4-1 to TRBJ2-1; no firm D call. Germline assignment: CDR1 MGHRA and CDR2 YSYEKL. The ends were cut back, 3 bases at V and 15 bases at J, with 24 bases in the middle. This CDR3 spans 15 amino acids. The CDR3 loop reads CASSQSWANLDAWFF. In DNA, the CDR3 is TGCGCCAGCAGCCAGTCTTGGGCCAATTTGGACGCTTGGTTCTTC.

Concerning this clone itself: Other DNA sequences in this specimen translate into the identical CDR3. The V gene is TRBV6-5, the J gene TRBJ1-1; D gene ambiguous. Germline CDR1 and CDR2: MNHEY and SVGAGI. The CDR3 runs 14 residues. V lost 5 bases and J 0 bases, leaving 10 bases between the germline ends. The CDR3 spells CASSPLGMNTEAFF. CDR3 nucleotides: TGTGCCAGCAGTCCGCTCGGCATGAACACTGAAGCTTTCTTT.

The chain uses TRBV6-5 and TRBJ2-5, with TRBD2 matching over 13 bases. The J segment lost 4 bases and the V segment lost 9 bases, leaving 5 bases of the junction unmatched. Germline V gene data show CDR1 as MNHEY and CDR2 as SVGAGI. The CDR3 consists of 14 residues. The CDR3 region has the DNA TGTGCCAGTCAAGGACTAGCGGGAGCAGAGACCCAGTACTTC. Protein product: CASQGLAGAETQYF.

The CDR3: CASRVAGSGEQYF. In nucleotides, the CDR3 is TGCGCCAGCAGAGTAGCGGGCAGCGGCGAGCAGTACTTC. This chain connects TRBV4-1 to TRBJ2-7, with 7 bases aligning to TRBD2. The trim removed 6 bases at V and 6 bases at J, leaving 8 bases unmatched. CDR3 length: 13 residues. The germline gives CDR1 MGHRA, CDR2 YSYEKL.

The CDR3 region is CASSMGPGTNTEAFF. The CDR3 DNA sequence: TGTGCCAGCAGCATGGGCCCCGGGACGAACACTGAAGCTTTCTTT. The chain links TRBV5-5 to TRBJ1-1; D possibly corresponds to TRBD1 (5 bases). The V and J ends lost 4 bases and 1 base respectively, with 14 bases between them. This CDR3 has 15 amino acids. The V gene's germline CDR1 is SGHKS and CDR2 YYEKEE (reference sequence).

This chain joins TRBV5-8 and TRBJ1-5; D uncertain. The CDR3 spans 16 residues. CDR1 is SGHTS, CDR2 YDEGEE, per germline. Trimming stripped 2 bases from V and 1 base from J, with 13 bases between. The CDR3 is CASSFDRISSNQPQHF. The CDR3 nucleotides are TGTGCCAGCAGCTTTGATAGGATTTCAAGCAATCAGCCCCAGCATTTT.

The rearrangement uses TRBV6-5 and TRBJ2-7, with 7 bases identical to TRBD1. Germline V gene sequence: CDR1 MNHEY, CDR2 SVGAGI. This CDR3 has 12 residues. The V and J ends lost 5 bases and 6 bases, in that order; junction bases with no gene match: 4. As DNA, the CDR3 is TGTGCCAGCAGTGCTAGACAGGGCGAGCAGTACTTC. This gives the protein CASSARQGEQYF.

This sequence joins TRBV19 and TRBJ2-2; tentative D call: TRBD1 (6 bases). The germline V gene encodes CDR1 LNHDA and CDR2 SQIVND (reference sequence). V lost 1 base, J lost 7 bases, and 10 bases lay in between. The CDR3 is 14 residues long. This chain's CDR3 is CASSIVTGYGELFF. The DNA for the CDR3 is TGTGCCAGTAGTATAGTAACAGGGTACGGGGAGCTGTTTTTT.

The J gene is TRBJ1-1, the V gene TRBV19; no clear D. In germline, CDR1 is LNHDA, CDR2 SQIVND (reference sequence). The CDR3 loop spans 14 amino acids. Trimming stripped 2 bases from V and 2 bases from J, with 9 bases between. CDR3 in DNA: TGTGCCAGTAGTATAAGCCCTGAAAACACTGAAGCTTTCTTT. It yields the protein CASSISPENTEAFF.